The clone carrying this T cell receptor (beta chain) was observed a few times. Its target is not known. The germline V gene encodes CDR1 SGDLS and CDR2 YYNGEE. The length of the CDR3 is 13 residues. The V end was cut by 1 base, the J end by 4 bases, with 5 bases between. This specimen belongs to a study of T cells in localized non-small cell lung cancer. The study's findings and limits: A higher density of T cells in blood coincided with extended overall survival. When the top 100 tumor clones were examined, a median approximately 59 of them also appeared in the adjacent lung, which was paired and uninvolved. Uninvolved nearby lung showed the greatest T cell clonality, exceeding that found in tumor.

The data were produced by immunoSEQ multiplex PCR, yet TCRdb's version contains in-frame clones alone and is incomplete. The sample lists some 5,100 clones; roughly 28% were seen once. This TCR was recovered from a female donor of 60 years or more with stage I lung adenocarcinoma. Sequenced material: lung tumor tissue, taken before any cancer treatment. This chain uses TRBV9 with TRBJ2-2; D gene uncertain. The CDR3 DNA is TGTGCCAGCAGCGTATTAACCACCGGGGAGCTGTTTTTT. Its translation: CASSVLTTGELFF.